Following are 2 T cell receptor beta chains from one sample sequenced in a study of T cells expressing NK-cell markers. TCRdb re-analyzed the 5' RACE reads; it lists each CDR3 protein once, without DNA. This sample contains 140,000 to 150,000 distinct CDR3 sequences. Material: blood T cells: a sorted CD56 or NKG2C T cell subset, CD4+ or CD8+ T cells, or bulk PBMC T cells (not recorded which). The origin of the receptors is a man aged 18 to 35 in good health.

The chain combines TRBV9 with TRBJ2-2; TCRdb lists TRBD2, though no DNA is available to test this call. Germline lookup yields CDR1 SGDLS and CDR2 YYNGEE. The CDR3 totals 16 residues. The CDR3: CASSVKKGISGGELFF.

This chain links TRBV7-6 with TRBJ2-1; the D call from TCRdb, TRBD1, cannot be confirmed without DNA. The V gene's germline CDR1 is SGHVS and CDR2 FNYEAQ. CDR3 length equals 14 residues. CDR3 residues: CASSRLGGSHEQFF.